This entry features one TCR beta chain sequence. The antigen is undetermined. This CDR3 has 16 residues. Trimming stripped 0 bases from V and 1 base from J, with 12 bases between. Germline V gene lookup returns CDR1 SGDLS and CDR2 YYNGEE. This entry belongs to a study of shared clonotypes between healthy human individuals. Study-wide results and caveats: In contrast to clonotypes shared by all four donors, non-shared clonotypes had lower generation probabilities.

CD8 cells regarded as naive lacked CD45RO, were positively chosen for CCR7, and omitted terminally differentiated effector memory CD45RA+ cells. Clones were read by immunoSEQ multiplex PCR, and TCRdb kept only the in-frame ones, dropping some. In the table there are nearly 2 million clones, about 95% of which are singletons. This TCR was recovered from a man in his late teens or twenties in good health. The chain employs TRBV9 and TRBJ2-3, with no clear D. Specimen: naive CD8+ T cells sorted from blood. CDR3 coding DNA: TGTGCCAGCAGCGTAGAAAATAGTTTGGGCACAGATACGCAGTATTTT. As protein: CASSVENSLGTDTQYF.